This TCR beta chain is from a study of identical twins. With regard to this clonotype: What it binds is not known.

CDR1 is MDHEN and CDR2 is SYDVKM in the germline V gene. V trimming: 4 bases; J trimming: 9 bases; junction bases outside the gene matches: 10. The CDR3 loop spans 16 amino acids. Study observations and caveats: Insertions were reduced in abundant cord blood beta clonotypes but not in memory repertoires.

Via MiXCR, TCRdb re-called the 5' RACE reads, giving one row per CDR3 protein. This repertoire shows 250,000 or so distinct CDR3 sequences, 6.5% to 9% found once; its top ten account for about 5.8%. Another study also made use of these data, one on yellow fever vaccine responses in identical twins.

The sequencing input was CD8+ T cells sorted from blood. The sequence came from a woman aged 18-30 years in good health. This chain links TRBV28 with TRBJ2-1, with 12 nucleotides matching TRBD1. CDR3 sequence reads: CASSSTGTGGYGEQFF. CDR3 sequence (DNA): TGTGCCAGCAGTTCAACCGGGACAGGGGGCTATGGTGAGCAGTTCTTC. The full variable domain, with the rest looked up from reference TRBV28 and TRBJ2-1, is DVKVTQSSRYLVKRTGEKVFLECVQDMDHENMFWYRQDPGLGLRLIYFSYDVKMKEKGDIPEGYSVSREKKERFSLILESASTNQTSMYLCASSSTGTGGYGEQFFGPGTRLTVL.